The rows below give T cell receptor beta chains drawn from one sample of a study of OX40 agonist ivuxolimab in advanced cancers. TCRdb's table, derived via immunoSEQ multiplex PCR, lists solely in-frame clones and lacks some. The sample shows about 95,000 clones, 85% to 90% of them seen only once. The sample here was CD4+ or CD8+ T cells sorted from blood, taken in a trial of the OX40 agonist ivuxolimab. These receptors came from an adult with an advanced solid tumor such as melanoma, head and neck, liver or kidney cancer. The CDR3 runs from the conserved cysteine through the conserved F or W. A D gene is named only where the DNA matches it firmly. Clone size is stated in some rows and not others, as once, few, many or a class when expanded.

j_call d_call v_call cdr3_length clone_size cdr3_aa cdr3_nt
TRBJ1-2 NA TRBV30 13 NA CAWSRGQDYGYTF TGTGCCTGGAGTAGGGGACAAGACTATGGCTACACCTTC
TRBJ1-3 NA TRBV5-1 17 NA CASSLVPNREAGNTIYF TGCGCCAGCAGCTTGGTCCCCAACAGGGAGGCTGGAAACACCATATATTTT
TRBJ1-2 NA TRBV11-2 15 once CASSPRTEDNYGYTF TGTGCCAGCAGCCCACGGACCGAAGATAACTATGGCTACACCTTC
TRBJ2-3 TRBD2 TRBV19 17 NA CASSSGLAGGQGDTQYF TGTGCCAGTAGTTCGGGACTAGCGGGAGGACAGGGAGATACGCAGTATTTT
TRBJ2-3 NA TRBV7-9 16 NA CASSGIRALERDTQYF TGTGCCAGCAGCGGGATTAGGGCCCTAGAACGAGATACGCAGTATTTT
TRBJ1-1 NA TRBV7-2 16 NA CASSFIGSIMNTEAFF TGTGCCAGCAGCTTTATCGGCAGCATTATGAACACTGAAGCTTTCTTT
TRBJ2-1 NA TRBV5-4 16 NA CASSPLMSGEGNEQFF TGTGCCAGCAGCCCCCTTATGTCGGGAGAGGGCAATGAGCAGTTCTTC
TRBJ2-7 TRBD1 TRBV28 15 NA CASSPPGDSTYEQYF TGTGCCAGCAGCCCCCCAGGGGACAGCACCTACGAGCAGTACTTC
TRBJ2-5 NA TRBV11-1 14 NA CASSLVTGVETQYF TGTGCCAGCAGCTTAGTCACTGGGGTTGAGACCCAGTACTTC
TRBJ2-1 NA TRBV7-9 12 NA CASSRSYNEQFF TGTGCCAGCAGCCGTTCCTACAATGAGCAGTTCTTC
TRBJ1-4 NA TRBV7-2 14 NA CASSRGVTNEKLFF TGTGCCAGCAGCCGGGGAGTGACTAATGAAAAACTGTTTTTT
TRBJ2-7 TRBD1 TRBV7-2 13 once CASSLDREDEQYF TGTGCCAGCAGCTTGGACAGGGAAGACGAGCAGTACTTC
TRBJ1-1 TRBD1 TRBV5-1 15 NA CASSPGQGAYTEAFF TGCGCCAGCAGCCCTGGACAGGGGGCCTACACTGAAGCTTTCTTT
TRBJ2-5 TRBD2 TRBV7-9 15 NA CASSSSGGQEETQYF TGTGCCAGCAGCTCTAGCGGGGGCCAGGAGGAGACCCAGTACTTC
TRBJ1-2 TRBD1 TRBV7-9 16 NA CASSSPGTGGSYGYTF TGTGCCAGCAGCTCGCCCGGCACAGGGGGCAGTTATGGCTACACCTTC
TRBJ2-7 NA TRBV28 14 few CASSYPGTRYEQYF TGTGCCAGCAGTTACCCCGGGACACGATACGAGCAGTACTTC
TRBJ2-7 NA TRBV6-5 14 NA CASSRDHYRYEQYF TGTGCCAGCAGCCGGGACCATTACCGCTACGAGCAGTACTTC
TRBJ2-1 TRBD2 TRBV7-2 15 once CASSLAAGVYNEQFF TGTGCCAGCAGCTTAGCAGCGGGAGTGTACAATGAGCAGTTCTTC
TRBJ1-6 NA TRBV2 13 few CASSVEGNSPLHF TGTGCCAGCAGTGTAGAGGGGAATTCACCCCTCCACTTT
TRBJ2-1 NA TRBV5-6 15 once CASSLGRSSYNEQFF TGTGCCAGCAGCTTGGGCAGGAGCTCCTACAATGAGCAGTTCTTC
TRBJ1-2 TRBD1 TRBV30 13 NA CALRQGGLYGYTF TGTGCCCTCAGACAGGGTGGGCTCTATGGCTACACCTTC
TRBJ2-7 TRBD1 TRBV15 14 NA CATSLDRGGQEQYF TGTGCCACCAGCTTGGACAGGGGAGGTCAGGAGCAGTACTTC